What follows are 27 T cell receptor beta chains derived from one specimen sequenced in a study of OX40 agonist ivuxolimab in advanced cancers. Libraries came from the immunoSEQ multiplex PCR assay. Drawn from immuneACCESS, this table holds only the in-frame rearrangements with V and J called that TCRdb kept. Clones are partly lost; checked studies trace under half to an unresolved V gene and leave the rest unexplained. This sample has roughly 80,000 clones in its table, and around four fifths of those were observed once. Around 1.8% of the sample is in the top ten clones. The specimen was CD4+ or CD8+ T cells sorted from blood, collected in a trial of the OX40 agonist ivuxolimab. The origin of the receptors is an adult with an advanced solid tumor such as melanoma, head and neck, liver or kidney cancer.

The sample holds one count of this clone. The gene calls are TRBV18 and TRBJ1-1; perhaps TRBD1 as D (6 bases). V was cut by 4 bases and J by 1 base, with 7 bases left in between. The CDR3 has 13 amino acids. Germline V CDR1 and CDR2: KGHSH, LQKENI. CDR3 nucleotides: TGTGCCAGCTCACAGACAGGGAACACTGAAGCTTTCTTT. Its protein is CASSQTGNTEAFF.

The gene calls are TRBV7-2 and TRBJ1-1; 11 bases map to TRBD1. Unmatched junction bases numbered 13, after V lost 2 bases and J lost 2 bases. The length of the CDR3 is 19 residues. The germline gives CDR1 SGHTA, CDR2 FQGNSA. In nucleotides, the CDR3 is TGTGCCAGCAGCTTAAGGCATTTGGGGACAGGGGGAACAAACACTGAAGCTTTCTTT. It is translated as CASSLRHLGTGGTNTEAFF.

This chain links TRBV5-5 with TRBJ2-1; D may match TRBD1 or TRBD2 (5 bases each). Trimming removed 4 bases at V and 4 bases at J, with 18 bases between. Per germline, CDR1 SGHKS and CDR2 YYEKEE (reference sequence). The CDR3 is 16 amino acids. The CDR3 spells CASSLSWGLGYNEQFF. The CDR3 coding sequence is TGTGCCAGCAGCCTGAGTTGGGGGTTGGGTTACAATGAGCAGTTCTTC.

Only one count was recorded for this clone. The V call is TRBV9, the J call TRBJ2-3; TRBD1 might be the D (5 bases). Germline values: CDR1 SGDLS, CDR2 YYNGEE. V dropped 4 bases and J dropped 4 bases, with 13 bases sitting between them. The CDR3 has 14 residues. The CDR3 coding sequence is TGTGCCAGCAGCACAAGCCAGGGCGCAGATACGCAGTATTTT. It translates to CASSTSQGADTQYF.

The rearrangement joins TRBV7-3 to TRBJ2-2, with D unclear. There are 14 residues in the CDR3. The germline V gene encodes CDR1 SGHTA and CDR2 FQGTGA. Trimming cost V 3 bases and J 1 base, with 6 bases left between them. The CDR3 DNA is TGTGCCAGCAGCTTCAACGGGAACACCGGGGAGCTGTTTTTT. Translation gives CASSFNGNTGELFF.

This clone was counted only a few times. The genes are TRBV10-2 and TRBJ1-2, with D uncertain. V dropped 6 bases and J dropped 8 bases, with 16 bases sitting between them. Germline V gene sequence: CDR1 WSHSY, CDR2 SAAADI. The CDR3 is 13 amino acids. CDR3 amino acids: CASRSQEVEGYTF. CDR3 nucleotide sequence: TGCGCCAGCAGATCCCAGGAGGTGGAGGGCTACACCTTC.

The J gene is TRBJ1-5, the V gene TRBV6-1, with D uncertain. The CDR3 covers 13 residues. The V end was cut by 2 bases, the J end by 7 bases, with 9 bases between. Germline CDR1 is MNHNS and CDR2 is SASEGT. In DNA, the CDR3 is TGTGCCAGCAGTGAATTGGATCCCCAGCCCCAGCATTTT. Residues: CASSELDPQPQHF.

The chain employs TRBV7-3 and TRBJ2-5; no firm D call. Germline V CDR1 and CDR2: SGHTA, FQGTGA. The germline V and J ends were trimmed by 0 bases and 5 bases, with 7 bases remaining between them. The CDR3 has 13 amino acids. DNA for the CDR3: TGTGCCAGCAGCTTAACAGTTTTTGAGACCCAGTACTTC. Translation gives CASSLTVFETQYF.

As for this clone: This sample includes further DNA sequences coding for the same CDR3. The chain has TRBV9 and TRBJ1-5; unclear D gene. Per the germline V gene, CDR1 is SGDLS and CDR2 is YYNGEE. This CDR3 comprises 14 residues. Trimming removed 0 bases from V and 0 bases from J, with 4 bases in between. The CDR3 DNA reads TGTGCCAGCAGCGTAGGCAGTAGCAATCAGCCCCAGCATTTT. Residues: CASSVGSSNQPQHF.

The rearrangement uses TRBV5-1 and TRBJ2-7; 7 positions agree with TRBD1. The CDR3 sequence is 13 residues long. Trimming removed 4 bases from V and 4 bases from J; junction bases left unmatched: 5. Germline V gives CDR1 SGHRS, CDR2 YFSETQ. The CDR3 loop is CASSSQTGYEQYF. The CDR3 DNA reads as TGCGCCAGCAGCAGTCAGACAGGGTACGAGCAGTACTTC.

This sequence joins TRBV7-3 and TRBJ2-5, with D maybe TRBD1 (6 bases). Germline CDR1 and CDR2: SGHTA and FQGTGA. Between the trimmed V and J ends, which lost 5 bases and 4 bases, there was a span of 11 bases. The CDR3 is made up of 13 amino acids. The CDR3 here is CASSPGQLETQYF. The CDR3 DNA reads as TGTGCCAGCAGCCCTGGACAGCTAGAGACCCAGTACTTC.

The rearrangement links TRBV7-2 to TRBJ2-1; 11 bases match TRBD2. Germline V lookup: CDR1 SGHTA, CDR2 FQGNSA. The ends lost 2 bases at V and 6 bases at J; junction bases unmatched: 3. The length of the CDR3 is 15 residues. The CDR3 loop reads CASSLSSGRSNEQFF. The CDR3 region has the DNA TGTGCCAGCAGCTTATCTAGCGGGAGGAGCAATGAGCAGTTCTTC.

This clone came up once. Other DNA sequences within the sample encode an identical CDR3. The V and J genes are TRBV30 and TRBJ2-3; 10 bases agree with TRBD2. This CDR3 is 16 amino acids long. CDR1 is GTSNPN, CDR2 SVGIG, per germline (reference sequence). J gave up 6 bases and V 0 bases, and 9 bases lay outside the gene matches. The CDR3 protein is CAWSVLLAGARDTQYF. CDR3 DNA sequence: TGTGCCTGGAGTGTATTGCTAGCGGGGGCCCGGGATACGCAGTATTTT.

As to this clone: Other nucleotide sequences from this sample produce the same CDR3. V gene TRBV7-9 combines with J gene TRBJ2-2; D may be TRBD1 (5 bases). V gave up 2 bases and J gave up 1 base, with 5 bases separating them. Germline V gene data show CDR1 as SEHNR and CDR2 as FQNEAQ (reference sequence). This CDR3 is built from 14 residues. The CDR3 reads CASSLRGNTGELFF. CDR3 sequence (DNA): TGTGCCAGCAGCTTAAGGGGGAACACCGGGGAGCTGTTTTTT.

This sequence joins TRBV4-2 and TRBJ1-1; D uncertain. The CDR3 sequence is 17 residues long. The ends were cut back, 1 base at V and 4 bases at J, with 19 bases in the middle. Germline CDR1 LGHNA, CDR2 YNFKEQ. CDR3 DNA: TGTGCCAGCAGCCAAGTAGCCGCCCGGACGATCCCCACTGAAGCTTTCTTT. Translating gives CASSQVAARTIPTEAFF.

The chain combines TRBV5-1 with TRBJ2-3; D is perhaps TRBD2 (5 bases). In germline, CDR1 is SGHRS, CDR2 YFSETQ. CDR3 size: 14 residues. Trimming took 5 bases from V and 1 from J, leaving 11 bases between them. The CDR3 bases are TGCGCCAGCAGGGCGGACTTAGGCACAGATACGCAGTATTTT. Residues: CASRADLGTDTQYF.

The chain couples TRBV18 to TRBJ2-7; possibly TRBD1 or TRBD2 for D (5 bases each). Trimming removed 6 bases from V and 2 bases from J, with 14 bases in between. CDR3 length: 14 amino acids. Germline CDR1 and CDR2: KGHSH and LQKENI. The CDR3 spells CASSLTRDPYEQYF. The CDR3, as DNA: TGTGCCAGCTCGCTTACCAGGGACCCCTACGAGCAGTACTTC.

This clone was found once. This chain links TRBV5-4 with TRBJ2-5; TRBD1 matches 9 bases. CDR1 and CDR2 from the germline V gene are SGHNT and YYREEE (reference sequence). The CDR3 contains 14 residues. The V segment lost 0 bases and the J segment 4 bases; nucleotides outside the gene matches: 1. In DNA, the CDR3 is TGTGCCAGCAGCTTGGACAGGGGGCCAGAGACCCAGTACTTC. Translating gives CASSLDRGPETQYF.

The V and J genes are TRBV27 and TRBJ1-2, with D possibly matching TRBD1 (5 bases). The CDR3 is 12 residues long. CDR1 and CDR2 from the germline V gene are MNHEY and SMNVEV (reference sequence). Trimming removed 8 bases from V and 8 bases from J, with 15 bases in between. The DNA of the CDR3 is TGTGCCAGCCCTATGCGGGACGTGGGCTACACCTTC. This translates into CASPMRDVGYTF.

The chain is built from TRBV7-3 and TRBJ2-2; D not resolved. V lost 1 base, J lost 1 base, and 4 bases lay in between. Germline V lookup: CDR1 SGHTA, CDR2 FQGTGA. The CDR3 totals 14 residues. CDR3 nucleotides: TGTGCCAGCAGCTTAATGGTGAACACCGGGGAGCTGTTTTTT. Amino acid sequence: CASSLMVNTGELFF.

The chain recombines TRBV7-2 with TRBJ2-7; D is undetermined. This CDR3 is built from 15 residues. The germline V and J ends were trimmed by 1 base and 0 bases, with 10 bases remaining between them. Per germline, CDR1 SGHTA and CDR2 FQGNSA. The CDR3 protein is CASSLDSGSSYEQYF. CDR3 DNA sequence: TGTGCCAGCAGCTTAGATTCTGGCAGCTCCTACGAGCAGTACTTC.

As for this clone: The sample contains more than one DNA sequence encoding this CDR3. The V and J genes are TRBV5-1 and TRBJ2-5; D unresolved. V was trimmed by 2 bases and J by 2 bases, leaving 7 bases between them. This CDR3 has 13 amino acids. The germline gives CDR1 SGHRS, CDR2 YFSETQ. CDR3 amino acids: CASSFGVQETQYF. CDR3 nucleotide sequence: TGCGCCAGCAGCTTCGGAGTACAAGAGACCCAGTACTTC.

The chain carries TRBV7-9 and TRBJ2-7; D is unresolved. Germline V lookup: CDR1 SEHNR, CDR2 FQNEAQ (reference sequence). This CDR3 is built from 12 residues. Trimming took off 2 bases at V and 2 bases at J, with 4 bases between the two ends. For the CDR3, the DNA is TGTGCCAGCAGCTTAAATCCCTACGAGCAGTACTTC. Its translation: CASSLNPYEQYF.

The rearrangement links TRBV27 to TRBJ2-5; 7 bases agree with TRBD1. The CDR3 runs 16 residues. CDR1 is MNHEY and CDR2 is SMNVEV in the germline V gene (reference sequence). Unmatched junction bases numbered 8, after V lost 2 bases and J lost 2 bases. The CDR3 spells CASSLKVRGWQETQYF. The CDR3 coding sequence is TGTGCCAGCAGTTTAAAGGTCAGGGGGTGGCAAGAGACCCAGTACTTC.

This clone has just one count. As DNA, the CDR3 is TGTGCCAGCAGCTCCCTCCTTGGACAGGCCTACGAGCAGTACTTC. This sequence encodes CASSSLLGQAYEQYF. The rearrangement links TRBV11-2 to TRBJ2-7, with TRBD1 matching over 7 bases. The germline V gene has CDR1 SGHAT and CDR2 FQNNGV. The CDR3 length is 15 residues. Germline trimming cut 4 bases from V and 2 bases from J; bases unmatched to any gene: 8.

The chain combines TRBV28 with TRBJ1-2, with a weak D call TRBD1 (6 bases). Germline values: CDR1 MDHEN, CDR2 SYDVKM. Trimming left V 6 bases short and J 5 bases short, with 10 bases between. The CDR3 runs 12 residues. Written as DNA, the CDR3 is TGTGCCAGCAGCCTTGGACAGTATGGCTACACCTTC. This codes for CASSLGQYGYTF.

This clone was recorded a few times. The chain has TRBV7-9 and TRBJ2-3, with 9 bases that match TRBD2. The CDR3 is 13 amino acids. Germline V gene lookup returns CDR1 SEHNR and CDR2 FQNEAQ (reference sequence). V shed 3 bases and J 6 bases; nucleotides not matched to a gene: 1. CDR3 sequence (DNA): TGTGCCAGCAGCTTGCTAGCGGGGGATACGCAGTATTTT. It codes for CASSLLAGDTQYF.